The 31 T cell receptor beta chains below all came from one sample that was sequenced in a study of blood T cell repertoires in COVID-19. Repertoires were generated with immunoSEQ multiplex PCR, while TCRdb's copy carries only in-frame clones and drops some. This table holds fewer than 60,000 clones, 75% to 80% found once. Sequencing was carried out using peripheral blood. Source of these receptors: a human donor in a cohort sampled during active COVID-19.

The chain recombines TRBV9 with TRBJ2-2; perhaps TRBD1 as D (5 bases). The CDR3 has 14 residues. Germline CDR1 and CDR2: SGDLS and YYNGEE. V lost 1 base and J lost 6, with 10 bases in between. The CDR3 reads CASSVTMGPGELFF. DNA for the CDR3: TGTGCCAGCAGCGTAACTATGGGGCCCGGGGAGCTGTTTTTT. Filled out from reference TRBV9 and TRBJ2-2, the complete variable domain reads DSGVTQTPKHLITATGQRVTLRCSPRSGDLSVYWYQQSLDQGLQFLIQYYNGEERAKGNILERFSAQQFPDLHSELNLSSLELGDSALYFCASSVTMGPGELFFGEGSRLTVL.

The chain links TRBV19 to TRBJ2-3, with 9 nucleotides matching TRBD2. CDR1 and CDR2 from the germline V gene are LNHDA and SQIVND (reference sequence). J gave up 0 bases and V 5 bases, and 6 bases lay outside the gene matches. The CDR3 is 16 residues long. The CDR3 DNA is TGTGCCAGTAGTGGAAGCGGACTAGCGAGCACAGATACGCAGTATTTT. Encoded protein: CASSGSGLASTDTQYF.

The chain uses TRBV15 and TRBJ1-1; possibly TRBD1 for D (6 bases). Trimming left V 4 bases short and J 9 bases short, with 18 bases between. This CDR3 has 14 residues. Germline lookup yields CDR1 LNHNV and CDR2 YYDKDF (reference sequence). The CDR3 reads CATSTRAGERQAFF. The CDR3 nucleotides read TGTGCCACCAGCACTCGGGCAGGGGAGAGGCAAGCTTTCTTT. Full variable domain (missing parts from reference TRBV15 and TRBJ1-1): DAMVIQNPRYQVTQFGKPVTLSCSQTLNHNVMYWYQQKSSQAPKLLFHYYDKDFNNEADTPDNFQSRRPNTSFCFLDIRSPGLGDTAMYLCATSTRAGERQAFFGQGTRLTVV.

As DNA, the CDR3 is TGCGCCAGCAGCTCGGGCGGGGGATCTGGGGCCAACGTCCTGACTTTC. Its protein is CASSSGGGSGANVLTF. The chain recombines TRBV4-1 with TRBJ2-6, with 7 bases identical to TRBD2. The germline V gene has CDR1 MGHRA and CDR2 YSYEKL. This CDR3 has 16 amino acids. With 5 bases clipped from V and 1 base from J, the junction kept 5 bases outside the gene matches.

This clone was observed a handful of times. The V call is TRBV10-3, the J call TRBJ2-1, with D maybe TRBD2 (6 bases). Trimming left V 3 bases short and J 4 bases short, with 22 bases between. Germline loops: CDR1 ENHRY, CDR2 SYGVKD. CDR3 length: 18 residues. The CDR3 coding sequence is TGTGCCATCAGTGAATCACAGGCGGGGTGGGTAGGATACAATGAGCAGTTCTTC. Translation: CAISESQAGWVGYNEQFF.

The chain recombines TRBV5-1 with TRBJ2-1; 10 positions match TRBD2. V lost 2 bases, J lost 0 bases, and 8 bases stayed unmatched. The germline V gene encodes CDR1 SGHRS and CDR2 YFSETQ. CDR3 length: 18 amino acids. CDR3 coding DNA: TGCGCCAGCAGCTTCAGACTAGCGGGTTCTAGCTCCTACAATGAGCAGTTCTTC. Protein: CASSFRLAGSSSYNEQFF.

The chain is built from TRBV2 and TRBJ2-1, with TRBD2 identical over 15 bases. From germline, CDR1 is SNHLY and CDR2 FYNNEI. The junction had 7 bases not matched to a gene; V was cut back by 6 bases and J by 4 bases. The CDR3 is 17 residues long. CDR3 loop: CASSAPGLAGGYNEQFF. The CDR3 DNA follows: TGTGCCAGCAGCGCCCCCGGACTAGCGGGAGGGTACAATGAGCAGTTCTTC.

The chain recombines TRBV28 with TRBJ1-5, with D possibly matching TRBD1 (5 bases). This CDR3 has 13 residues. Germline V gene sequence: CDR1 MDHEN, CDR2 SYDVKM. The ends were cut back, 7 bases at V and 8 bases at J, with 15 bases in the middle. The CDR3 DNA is TGTGCCAGCACCTGGGGGGTTGACGAGCCCCAGCATTTT. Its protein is CASTWGVDEPQHF.

CDR3 DNA: TGTGCCAGCAGCCCCGCGGCAGGGAAAGCCTACGAGCAGTACTTC. Translated: CASSPAAGKAYEQYF. The rearrangement joins TRBV7-6 to TRBJ2-7, with D possibly being TRBD1 (5 bases). The CDR3 is 15 amino acids. Trimming left V 5 bases short and J 2 bases short, with 16 bases between. Germline lookup yields CDR1 SGHVS and CDR2 FNYEAQ.

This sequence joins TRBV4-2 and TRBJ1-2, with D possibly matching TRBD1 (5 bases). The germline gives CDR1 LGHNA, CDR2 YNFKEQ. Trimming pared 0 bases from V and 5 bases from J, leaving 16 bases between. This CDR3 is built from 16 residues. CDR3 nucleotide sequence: TGTGCCAGCAGCCAAGATCTTCCAGGACAAGGATATGGCTACACCTTC. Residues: CASSQDLPGQGYGYTF.

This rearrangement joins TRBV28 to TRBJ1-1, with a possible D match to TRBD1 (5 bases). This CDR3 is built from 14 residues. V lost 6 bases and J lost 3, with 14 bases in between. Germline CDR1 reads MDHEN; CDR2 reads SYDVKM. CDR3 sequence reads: CASSIPGGYTEAFF. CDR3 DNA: TGTGCCAGCAGCATTCCGGGGGGGTACACTGAAGCTTTCTTT.

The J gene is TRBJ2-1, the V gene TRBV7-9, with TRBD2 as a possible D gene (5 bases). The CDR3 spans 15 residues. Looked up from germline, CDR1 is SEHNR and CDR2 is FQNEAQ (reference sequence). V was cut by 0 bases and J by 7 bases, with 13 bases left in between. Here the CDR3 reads CASSLAITGMNEQFF. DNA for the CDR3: TGTGCCAGCAGCTTAGCGATAACGGGGATGAATGAGCAGTTCTTC.

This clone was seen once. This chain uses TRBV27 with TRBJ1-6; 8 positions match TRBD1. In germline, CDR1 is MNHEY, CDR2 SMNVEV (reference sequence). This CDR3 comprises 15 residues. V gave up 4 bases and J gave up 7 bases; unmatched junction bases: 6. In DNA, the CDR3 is TGTGCCAGCAGTTCAGGACAGGGTGAGAATTCACCCCTCCACTTT. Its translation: CASSSGQGENSPLHF.

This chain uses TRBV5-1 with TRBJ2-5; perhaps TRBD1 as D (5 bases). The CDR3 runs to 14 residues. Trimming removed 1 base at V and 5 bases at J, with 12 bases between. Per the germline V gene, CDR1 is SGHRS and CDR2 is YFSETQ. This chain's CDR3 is CASSLMGLAETQYF. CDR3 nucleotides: TGCGCCAGCAGCTTGATGGGGCTCGCGGAGACCCAGTACTTC.

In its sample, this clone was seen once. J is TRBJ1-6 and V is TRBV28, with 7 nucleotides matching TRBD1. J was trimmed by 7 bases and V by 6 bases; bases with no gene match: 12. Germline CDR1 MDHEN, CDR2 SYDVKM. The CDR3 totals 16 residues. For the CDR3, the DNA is TGTGCCAGCAGCCGAAGACGGACAGGACTGAATTCACCCCTCCACTTT. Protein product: CASSRRRTGLNSPLHF.

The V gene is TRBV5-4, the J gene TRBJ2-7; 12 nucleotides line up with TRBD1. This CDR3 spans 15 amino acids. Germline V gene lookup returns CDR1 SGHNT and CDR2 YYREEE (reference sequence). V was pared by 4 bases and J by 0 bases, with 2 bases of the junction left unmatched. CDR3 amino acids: CASSRGQGASYEQYF. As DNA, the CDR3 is TGTGCCAGCAGCAGGGGACAGGGGGCCTCCTACGAGCAGTACTTC.

DNA for the CDR3: TGCGCCAGCAGCTTGGTGACTAGCGGGAGGGTGGCAGATACGCAGTATTTT. This gives the protein CASSLVTSGRVADTQYF. The genes are TRBV5-1 and TRBJ2-3, with TRBD2 identical over 14 bases. This CDR3 has 17 amino acids. Trimming removed 0 bases from V and 4 bases from J; junction bases left unmatched: 4. Per the germline V gene, CDR1 is SGHRS and CDR2 is YFSETQ. Full variable domain (missing parts from reference TRBV5-1 and TRBJ2-3): KAGVTQTPRYLIKTRGQQVTLSCSPISGHRSVSWYQQTPGQGLQFLFEYFSETQRNKGNFPGRFSGRQFSNSRSEMNVSTLELGDSALYLCASSLVTSGRVADTQYFGPGTRLTVL.

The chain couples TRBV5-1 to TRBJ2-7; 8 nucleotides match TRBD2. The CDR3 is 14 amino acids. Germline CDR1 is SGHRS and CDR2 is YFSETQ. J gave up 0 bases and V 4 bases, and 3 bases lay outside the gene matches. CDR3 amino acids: CASSGGRISYEQYF. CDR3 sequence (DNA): TGCGCCAGCAGCGGCGGGAGGATCTCCTACGAGCAGTACTTC.

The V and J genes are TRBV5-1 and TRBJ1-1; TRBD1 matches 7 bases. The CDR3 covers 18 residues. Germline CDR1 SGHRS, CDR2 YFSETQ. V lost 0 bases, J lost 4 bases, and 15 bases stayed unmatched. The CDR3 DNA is TGCGCCAGCAGCTTGGGGGCCGGGACAGCGCCCCAAGGCACTGAAGCTTTCTTT. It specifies CASSLGAGTAPQGTEAFF.

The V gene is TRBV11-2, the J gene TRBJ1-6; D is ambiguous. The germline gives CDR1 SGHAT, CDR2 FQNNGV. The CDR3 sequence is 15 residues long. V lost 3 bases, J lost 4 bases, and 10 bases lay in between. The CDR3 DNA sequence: TGTGCCAGCAGCTTGTTCGACAAATATAATTCACCCCTCCACTTT. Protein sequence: CASSLFDKYNSPLHF.

Written as DNA, the CDR3 is TGTGCCAGCATTCAAGGACAGGGCTATTCACCCCTCCACTTT. Translating gives CASIQGQGYSPLHF. The chain employs TRBV28 and TRBJ1-6, with TRBD1 matching over 8 bases. The V and J ends lost 7 bases and 8 bases, in that order; junction bases with no gene match: 7. The germline CDR1 and CDR2 sequences are MDHEN and SYDVKM. The CDR3 extends over 14 amino acids.

The CDR3 spells CASSLTGVKAGYTF. In DNA, the CDR3 is TGCGCCAGCAGCCTAACAGGGGTTAAGGCTGGCTACACCTTC. The J gene is TRBJ1-2, the V gene TRBV5-1, with 7 nucleotides matching TRBD1. The CDR3 length is 14 residues. The V and J ends lost 4 bases and 7 bases, in that order; junction bases with no gene match: 10. Germline V lookup: CDR1 SGHRS, CDR2 YFSETQ. Combining the CDR3 with reference TRBV5-1 and TRBJ1-2 gives the whole variable domain KAGVTQTPRYLIKTRGQQVTLSCSPISGHRSVSWYQQTPGQGLQFLFEYFSETQRNKGNFPGRFSGRQFSNSRSEMNVSTLELGDSALYLCASSLTGVKAGYTFGSGTRLTVV.

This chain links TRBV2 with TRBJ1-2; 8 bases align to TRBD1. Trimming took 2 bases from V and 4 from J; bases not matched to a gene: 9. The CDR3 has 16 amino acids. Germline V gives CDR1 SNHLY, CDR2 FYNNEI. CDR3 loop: CASSEIQGQGFYGYTF. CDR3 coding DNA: TGTGCCAGCAGTGAAATCCAAGGACAGGGCTTCTATGGCTACACCTTC. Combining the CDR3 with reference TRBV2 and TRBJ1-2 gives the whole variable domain EPEVTQTPSHQVTQMGQEVILRCVPISNHLYFYWYRQILGQKVEFLVSFYNNEISEKSEIFDDQFSVERPDGSNFTLKIRSTKLEDSAMYFCASSEIQGQGFYGYTFGSGTRLTVV.

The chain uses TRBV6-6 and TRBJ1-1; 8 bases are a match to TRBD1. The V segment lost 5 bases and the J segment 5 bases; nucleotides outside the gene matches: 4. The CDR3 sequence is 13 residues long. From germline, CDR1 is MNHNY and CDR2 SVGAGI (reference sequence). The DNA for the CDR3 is TGTGCCAGCAGTCAAGGACAGGGAACTGAAGCTTTCTTT. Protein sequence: CASSQGQGTEAFF.

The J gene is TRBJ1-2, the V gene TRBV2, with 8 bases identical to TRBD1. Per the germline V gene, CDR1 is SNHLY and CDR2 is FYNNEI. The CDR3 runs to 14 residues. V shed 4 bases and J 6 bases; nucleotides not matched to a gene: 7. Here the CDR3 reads CASSGQGAAHGYTF. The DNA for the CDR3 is TGTGCCAGCAGTGGGCAGGGGGCCGCTCATGGCTACACCTTC.

CDR3 sequence: CAWRTGGGSNQPQHF. For the CDR3, the DNA is TGTGCCTGGAGGACAGGGGGGGGCAGCAATCAGCCCCAGCATTTT. The chain combines TRBV30 with TRBJ1-5; TRBD1 matches at 9 bases. Germline values: CDR1 GTSNPN, CDR2 SVGIG (reference sequence). The CDR3 consists of 15 residues. Losses at the gene ends were 3 bases for V and 1 base for J; bases not matched to a gene: 4.

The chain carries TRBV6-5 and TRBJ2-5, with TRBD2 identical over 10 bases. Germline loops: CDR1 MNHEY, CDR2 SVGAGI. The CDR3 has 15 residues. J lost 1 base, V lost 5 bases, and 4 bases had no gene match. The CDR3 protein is CASSHPSGGQETQYF. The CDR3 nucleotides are TGTGCCAGCAGTCATCCTAGCGGGGGCCAAGAGACCCAGTACTTC.

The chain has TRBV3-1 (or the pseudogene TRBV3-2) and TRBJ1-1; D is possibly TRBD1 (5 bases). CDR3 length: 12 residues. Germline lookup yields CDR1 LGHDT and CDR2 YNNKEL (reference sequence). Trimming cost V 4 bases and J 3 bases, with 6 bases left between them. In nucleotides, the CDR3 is TGTGCCAGCAGCCGGGACTACACTGAAGCTTTCTTT. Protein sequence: CASSRDYTEAFF.

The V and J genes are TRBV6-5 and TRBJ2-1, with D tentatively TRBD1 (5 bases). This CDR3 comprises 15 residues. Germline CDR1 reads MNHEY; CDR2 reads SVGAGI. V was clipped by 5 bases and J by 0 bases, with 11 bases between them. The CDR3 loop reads CASSRQSGSYNEQFF. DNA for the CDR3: TGTGCCAGCAGTCGACAGTCGGGCTCCTACAATGAGCAGTTCTTC.

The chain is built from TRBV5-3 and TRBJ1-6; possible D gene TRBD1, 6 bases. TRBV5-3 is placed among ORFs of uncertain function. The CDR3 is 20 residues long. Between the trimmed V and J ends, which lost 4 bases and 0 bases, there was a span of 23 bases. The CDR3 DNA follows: TGTGCCAGAAGCACCCCTCGGACAGTCAAAATATTCTCCTATAATTCACCCCTCCACTTT. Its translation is CARSTPRTVKIFSYNSPLHF.

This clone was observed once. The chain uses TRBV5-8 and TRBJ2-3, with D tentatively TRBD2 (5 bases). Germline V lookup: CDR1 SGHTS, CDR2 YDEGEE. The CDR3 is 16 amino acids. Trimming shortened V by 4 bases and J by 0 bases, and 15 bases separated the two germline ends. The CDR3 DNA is TGTGCCAGCAGCCTAGGACTGGAAACTAGCACAGATACGCAGTATTTT. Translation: CASSLGLETSTDTQYF.